This is a list of T cell receptor beta chains from one sample in a study of blood T cells in healthy people across ages. Each CDR3 protein gets one entry after TCRdb re-called the 5' RACE reads with MiXCR. The sample records about 1.5 million distinct CDR3 sequences, approximately 43% being singletons. The sample was blood. Every receptor here comes from a woman under 30 in good health. CDR3s include the opening cysteine and the closing phenylalanine or tryptophan. A D gene is named only where the DNA matches it firmly. Some rows mark clone size as missing; the rest say once, few, many or name a class of expanded clone.

J: TRBJ1-2; V: TRBV7-2; D: .; size: .; DNA: TGTGCCAGCAGCCCCTACGCAAACTATGGCTACACCTTC; CDR3: CASSPYANYGYTF
J: TRBJ1-2; V: TRBV4-2; D: .; size: .; DNA: TGTGCCAGCAGCCAAGTTCGGACAGAGTCCTATGGCTACACCTTC; CDR3: CASSQVRTESYGYTF
J: TRBJ2-5; V: TRBV15; D: TRBD2; size: .; DNA: TGTGCCACCAGCAGGACTAGCGTGGTAGAGACCCAGTACTTC; CDR3: CATSRTSVVETQYF
J: TRBJ1-2; V: TRBV11-2; D: .; size: few; DNA: TGTGCCAGCAGCTATCTGGGGGACTATGGCTACACCTTC; CDR3: CASSYLGDYGYTF
J: TRBJ2-5; V: TRBV7-2; D: .; size: .; DNA: TGTGCCAGCAGCTTAGCGCTGTGGCAGGGCCAAGAGACCCAGTACTTC; CDR3: CASSLALWQGQETQYF
J: TRBJ2-7; V: TRBV11-1; D: .; size: .; DNA: TGTGCCAGCAGCCATCCTCTACCCCACGAGCAGTACTTC; CDR3: CASSHPLPHEQYF
J: TRBJ2-2; V: TRBV9; D: .; size: .; DNA: TGTGCCAGCAGCGTAGATATCGGGTACACCGGGGAGCTGTTTTTT; CDR3: CASSVDIGYTGELFF
J: TRBJ2-2; V: TRBV29-1; D: .; size: few; DNA: TGCAGCGTTGCAGGACACCTGAGGACCGGGGAGCTGTTTTTT; CDR3: CSVAGHLRTGELFF
J: TRBJ2-5; V: TRBV28; D: TRBD2; size: .; DNA: TGTGCCAGCAGTTTACCGACTAGCGGGAAGGGAGAGCAGTACTTC; CDR3: CASSLPTSGKGEQYF
J: TRBJ2-4; V: TRBV21-1; D: .; size: few; DNA: TGTGCCAGCATCCCAAAGATCCCCCGGGACACCGAGAACATTCAGTACTTC; CDR3: CASIPKIPRDTENIQYF
J: TRBJ1-5; V: TRBV19; D: .; size: few; DNA: TGTGCCAGTAGTATCAGAGATAGCAATCAGCCCCAGCATTTT; CDR3: CASSIRDSNQPQHF
J: TRBJ2-3; V: TRBV13; D: .; size: many; DNA: TGTGCCAGGTACACAGATACGCAGTATTTT; CDR3: CARYTDTQYF
J: TRBJ1-2; V: TRBV29-1; D: TRBD1; size: few; DNA: TGCAGCGTTGTTTCTTCCAGGGGGCTCGGCTACACCTTC; CDR3: CSVVSSRGLGYTF
J: TRBJ1-1; V: TRBV5-1; D: .; size: .; DNA: .; CDR3: CASSWVAGGTEAFF
J: TRBJ2-1; V: TRBV7-2; D: .; size: .; DNA: TGTGCCAGCAGCTTAGCGCTGGCTAGAGGGTCCTACAATGAGCAGTTCTTC; CDR3: CASSLALARGSYNEQFF
J: TRBJ1-2; V: TRBV13; D: .; size: .; DNA: TGTGCCAGCAGCGTAGTCGCGGGGCTCAAGGGCTACACCTTC; CDR3: CASSVVAGLKGYTF
J: TRBJ1-3; V: TRBV7-2; D: .; size: .; DNA: TGTGCCAGCACCCTTACCAGGGTCGGCACCATATATTTT; CDR3: CASTLTRVGTIYF
J: TRBJ2-1; V: TRBV4-2; D: TRBD2; size: .; DNA: TGTGCCAGCAGCCAAGGTAATAGCGGGAGCACTGAGCAGTTCTTC; CDR3: CASSQGNSGSTEQFF
J: TRBJ2-7; V: TRBV7-2; D: .; size: .; DNA: TGTGCCAGCAGCTTAGCTTTTACCTCTGCCGAGCAGTACTTC; CDR3: CASSLAFTSAEQYF
J: TRBJ2-7; V: TRBV18; D: TRBD1; size: .; DNA: TGTGCCAGCTCACCGAGACAGGGAATCAACTACGAGCAGTACTTC; CDR3: CASSPRQGINYEQYF
J: TRBJ1-1; V: TRBV6-2/TRBV6-3; D: TRBD1; size: .; DNA: TGTGCCAGCAGTTACGGTGGTGTGGGACAGATGAACACTGAAGCTTTCTTT; CDR3: CASSYGGVGQMNTEAFF
J: TRBJ2-5; V: TRBV5-5; D: .; size: .; DNA: TGTGCCAGCAGCTCCCTTGGGGGCCGGGTCCAAGAGACCCAGTACTTC; CDR3: CASSSLGGRVQETQYF
J: TRBJ1-1; V: TRBV6-6; D: .; size: .; DNA: TGTGCCAGCAACGTCCTGAACACTGAAGCTTTCTTT; CDR3: CASNVLNTEAFF
J: TRBJ1-1; V: TRBV25-1; D: .; size: .; DNA: TGTGCCACCCTCGGTCAGTGGAACACTGAAGCTTTCTTT; CDR3: CATLGQWNTEAFF
J: TRBJ1-2; V: TRBV20-1; D: TRBD1; size: many; DNA: TGCAGTGCAATCCTCCAGACAGGGGGTTATGGCTACACCTTC; CDR3: CSAILQTGGYGYTF